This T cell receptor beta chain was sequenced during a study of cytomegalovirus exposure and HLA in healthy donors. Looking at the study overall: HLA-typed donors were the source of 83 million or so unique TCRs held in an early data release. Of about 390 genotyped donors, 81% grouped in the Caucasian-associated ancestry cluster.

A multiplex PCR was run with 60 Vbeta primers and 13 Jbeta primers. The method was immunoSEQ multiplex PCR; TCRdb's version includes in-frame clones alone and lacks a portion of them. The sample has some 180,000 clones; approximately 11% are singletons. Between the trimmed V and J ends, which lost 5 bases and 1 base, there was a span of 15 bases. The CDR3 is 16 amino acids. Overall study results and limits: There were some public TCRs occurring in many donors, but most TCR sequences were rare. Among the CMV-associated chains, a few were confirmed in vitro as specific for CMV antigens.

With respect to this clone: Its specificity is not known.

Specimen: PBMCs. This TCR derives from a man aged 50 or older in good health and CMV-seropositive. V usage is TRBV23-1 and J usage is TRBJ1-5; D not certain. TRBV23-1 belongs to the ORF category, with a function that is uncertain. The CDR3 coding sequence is TGCGCCAGCAGTGGACCGGGAGATGACAGCAATCAGCCCCAGCATTTT. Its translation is CASSGPGDDSNQPQHF.